The 5 T cell receptor beta chains given below trace back to one sample, sequenced in a study of T-cell reconstitution after alpha-beta-depleted transplantation in children. It was with unique molecular identifiers that the TCRbeta library was prepared. TCRdb passed the PCR reads through MiXCR, listing each CDR3 protein once. Of hundreds of thousands of distinct CDR3 sequences in the sample, 7.5% to 9.5% were seen once. The material sequenced was PBMCs, mostly from graft donor cells, taken 180 days after TCRalphabeta/CD19-depleted stem cell transplant. These TCRs come from a male patient younger than 18 who had a stem cell transplant for acute lymphoblastic leukemia, so the T cells may come from the graft donor.

This clonotype occurred many times. The chain carries TRBV29-1 and TRBJ2-2; 8 bases are shared with TRBD1. Germline V gene data show CDR1 as SQVTM and CDR2 as ANQGSEA. The CDR3 is 16 residues long. Trimming removed 4 bases from V and 3 bases from J; junction bases left unmatched: 10. CDR3 bases: TGCAGCGTTGTCGGGACAGGATGGAAAGACACCGGGGAGCTGTTTTTT. Translated, it gives CSVVGTGWKDTGELFF.

Ten or more counts support this clonotype. This rearrangement joins TRBV6-5 to TRBJ1-4, with 7 bases fitting TRBD1. The CDR3 sequence is 17 residues long. The germline CDR1 and CDR2 sequences are MNHEY and SVGAGI. Trimming at V came to 5 bases and at J to 4 bases, leaving 13 bases not matched to a gene. The CDR3 coding sequence is TGTGCCAGCAGTATTCGTCCACAGGGGCCTGGTAATGAAAAACTGTTTTTT. Encoded protein: CASSIRPQGPGNEKLFF.

This clonotype was picked up many times. V usage is TRBV7-8 and J usage is TRBJ2-1; the D gene is possibly TRBD2 (6 bases). In germline, CDR1 is SGHVS, CDR2 FQNEAQ. V was trimmed by 0 bases and J by 8 bases, leaving 8 bases between them. This CDR3 is built from 13 residues. The CDR3 DNA reads as TGTGCCAGCAGCTTAGCCCTAGCGTATGAGCAGTTCTTC. Protein sequence: CASSLALAYEQFF. The whole variable domain, filled in from reference TRBV7-8 and TRBJ2-1, reads GAGVSQSPRYKVAKRGQDVALRCDPISGHVSLFWYQQALGQGPEFLTYFQNEAQLDKSGLPSDRFFAERPEGSVSTLKIQRTQQEDSAVYLCASSLALAYEQFFGPGTRLTVL.

This clonotype was detected ten times or more. The chain links TRBV7-6 to TRBJ2-1; 12 bases fit TRBD2. CDR1 and CDR2 (germline): SGHVS, FNYEAQ. V was pared by 4 bases and J by 3 bases, with 10 bases of the junction left unmatched. The CDR3 is made up of 18 amino acids. Here the CDR3 reads CASSSGLAGTTIYNEQFF. For the CDR3, the DNA is TGTGCCAGCAGCTCGGGACTAGCGGGCACCACCATCTACAATGAGCAGTTCTTC.

This clonotype has a count of ten or more. The chain couples TRBV6-2 or TRBV6-3 to TRBJ1-5, with D possibly TRBD1 on 6 matching bases. Per the germline V gene, CDR1 is MNHEY and CDR2 is SVGEGT. Trimming took 5 bases from V and 7 from J, leaving 18 bases between them. The length of the CDR3 is 15 residues. CDR3 protein: CASSPPDPDRQPQHF. The CDR3, as DNA: TGTGCCAGCAGTCCCCCTGATCCTGACAGGCAGCCCCAGCATTTT.